The rows below give T cell receptor beta chains drawn from one sample of a study of T cells in Graves' hyperthyroidism and ophthalmopathy. TCRdb ran MiXCR on the multiplex PCR reads and lists one entry per CDR3 protein. The data contain about 280,000 distinct CDR3 sequences, 20% to 30% of them seen just once; the ten biggest clones take up around 30%. The specimen sequenced was blood. The receptors here all came from a middle-aged man with Graves' hyperthyroidism that later progressed to Graves' ophthalmopathy. Each CDR3 is given with its conserved first and last residue. Each record gives: clone size, V gene, D gene, J gene, CDR3 protein, CDR3 DNA. The D gene is left open where the match is weak. Not all rows give a size; the values are once, few, many and, for expanded clones, a class.

>.|TRBV11-2|TRBD2|TRBJ2-2
CASSPSFASGRTGELFF
TGTGCCAGCAGCCCGAGTTTTGCTAGCGGGAGAACCGGGGAGCTGTTTTTT
>.|TRBV19|TRBD2|TRBJ2-7
CASSYTSGRAEEQYF
TGTGCCAGTAGCTATACTAGCGGGAGGGCCGAAGAGCAGTACTTC
>many|TRBV11-2|.|TRBJ1-1
CASSRAGGGLKALGAFF
TGTGCCAGCAGCCGCGCGGGAGGGGGACTCAAAGCCTTGGGAGCTTTCTTT
>.|TRBV28|.|TRBJ1-1
CASSSTGPTEAFF
TGTGCCAGCAGTTCAACAGGGCCCACTGAAGCTTTCTTT
>many|TRBV12-3/TRBV12-4|.|TRBJ1-2
CASSRAVELTGGYTF
TGTGCCAGCAGTCGCGCCGTAGAGTTGACGGGAGGCTACACCTTC
>many|TRBV4-2|.|TRBJ1-2
CASSQERDFYGYTF
TGTGCCAGCAGCCAAGAGCGGGACTTCTATGGCTACACCTTC
>many|TRBV19|.|TRBJ2-5
CASSMGQTQYF
TGTGCCAGTAGTATGGGACAGACCCAGTACTTC
>.|TRBV12-5|.|TRBJ2-7
CASLQGNEQYF
TGTGCTAGTTTACAGGGCAACGAGCAGTACTTC
>many|TRBV30|.|TRBJ1-5
CAWGEGNQPQHF
TGTGCCTGGGGGGAAGGGAATCAGCCCCAGCATTTT
>many|TRBV18|.|TRBJ2-7
CASSPRGMREQYF
TGTGCCAGCTCCCCTAGGGGGATGCGCGAGCAGTACTTC
>many|TRBV30|.|TRBJ2-4
CAWSVKGSLKNIQYF
TGTGCCTGGAGTGTCAAAGGGAGTTTGAAAAACATTCAGTACTTC
>few|TRBV12-3/TRBV12-4|.|TRBJ1-1
CASSLKAPMNTEAFF
TGTGCCAGCAGTTTGAAAGCACCAATGAACACTGAAGCTTTCTTT
>.|TRBV28|TRBD1|TRBJ2-7
CASSFLGQAYEQYF
TGTGCCAGCAGTTTTCTCGGACAGGCCTACGAGCAGTACTTC
>.|TRBV4-1|.|TRBJ1-2
CASSQPARLNYGYTF
TGCGCCAGCAGCCAACCCGCACGCCTTAACTATGGCTACACCTTC
>.|TRBV2|.|TRBJ1-2
CASRLDSGYGYTF
TGTGCCAGCAGACTGGACAGCGGCTATGGCTACACCTTC
>few|TRBV4-1|.|TRBJ1-3
CASSPQGRGNTIYF
TGCGCCAGCAGCCCTCAGGGCCGTGGAAACACCATATATTTT
>.|TRBV6-1|.|TRBJ2-5
CASSLGATGQETQYF
TGTGCCAGCAGCTTGGGGGCGACAGGACAAGAGACCCAGTACTTC
>few|TRBV12-3/TRBV12-4|.|TRBJ1-1
CASTSYGTEAFF
TGTGCCAGCACCAGTTACGGGACTGAAGCTTTCTTT
>many|TRBV13|TRBD2|TRBJ2-5
CASRQRLAGYQETQYF
TGTGCCAGCAGGCAACGACTAGCGGGGTACCAAGAGACCCAGTACTTC
>many|TRBV7-3|.|TRBJ2-5
CASSLPGVEETQYF
TGTGCCAGCAGCTTACCGGGGGTGGAAGAGACCCAGTACTTC
>.|TRBV20-1|.|TRBJ1-5
CSARSSGDSNQPQHF
TGCAGTGCTAGATCCTCGGGAGATAGCAATCAGCCCCAGCATTTT
>few|TRBV12-3/TRBV12-4|TRBD2|TRBJ2-7
CASSPTSGAYEQYF
TGTGCCAGCAGCCCGACTAGCGGAGCCTACGAGCAGTACTTC
>many|TRBV11-2|.|TRBJ1-2
CASSFGVAYGYTF
TGTGCCAGCAGCTTCGGGGTTGCCTATGGCTACACCTTC
>many|TRBV5-1|.|TRBJ2-5
CASSLGANGNGETQYF
TGCGCCAGCAGCTTGGGGGCCAACGGGAATGGAGAGACCCAGTACTTC
>many|TRBV20-1|.|TRBJ2-5
CSASRVGETQETQYF
TGCAGTGCTAGCCGAGTTGGGGAAACCCAAGAGACCCAGTACTTC
>many|TRBV7-9|.|TRBJ2-7
CASSLGAGSYEQYF
TGTGCCAGCAGCTTAGGGGCGGGCAGCTACGAGCAGTACTTC
>.|TRBV6-1|.|TRBJ1-2
CASFRVGYTF
TGTGCCAGCTTCAGGGTCGGCTACACCTTC
>many|TRBV30|TRBD1|TRBJ2-2
CAWREQGLGTGELFF
TGTGCCTGGAGGGAACAGGGGCTTGGCACCGGGGAGCTGTTTTTT
>few|TRBV5-1|.|TRBJ2-7
CASSLSENYSYEQYF
TGCGCCAGCAGCTTGAGCGAAAACTACTCCTACGAGCAGTACTTC
>many|TRBV6-1|.|TRBJ2-2
CASSPRGAGELFF
TGTGCCAGCAGTCCCAGAGGCGCCGGGGAGCTGTTTTTT
>.|TRBV29-1|.|TRBJ2-7
CSVERPGSYEQYF
TGCAGCGTTGAGAGGCCCGGTTCCTACGAGCAGTACTTC
>.|TRBV11-2|.|TRBJ2-6
CASSSYGGSGANVLTF
TGTGCCAGCAGCAGTTACGGGGGCTCTGGGGCCAACGTCCTGACTTTC
>many|TRBV4-1|.|TRBJ1-2
CASSQSTASYGYTF
TGCGCCAGCAGCCAGTCGACAGCTTCCTATGGCTACACCTTC
>many|TRBV20-1|.|TRBJ1-1
CSASSGFFGDTEAFF
TGCAGTGCTAGCTCGGGTTTTTTTGGGGACACTGAAGCTTTCTTT
>.|TRBV12-3/TRBV12-4|.|TRBJ1-5
CASSGLPGYQPQHF
TGTGCCAGCAGTGGACTTCCCGGGTATCAGCCCCAGCATTTT
>many|TRBV12-3/TRBV12-4|TRBD1|TRBJ1-1
CASSTRGKSTEAFF
TGTGCCAGCAGCACCAGGGGGAAGAGTACTGAAGCTTTCTTT
>many|TRBV18|TRBD1|TRBJ2-2
CASSPPGTGDTGELFF
TGTGCCAGCTCACCCCCCGGGACAGGGGACACCGGGGAGCTGTTTTTT
>many|TRBV30|.|TRBJ1-6
CAWSEGLGNSPLHF
TGTGCCTGGAGTGAAGGTCTCGGTAATTCACCCCTCCACTTT
>many|TRBV6-1|TRBD2|TRBJ2-7
CASSDKREVDEQYF
TGTGCCAGCAGTGACAAGCGGGAGGTCGACGAGCAGTACTTC
>many|TRBV20-1|TRBD1|TRBJ2-7
CSAKTGNSYEQYF
TGCAGTGCAAAGACAGGGAACTCCTACGAGCAGTACTTC
>many|TRBV12-3/TRBV12-4|TRBD2|TRBJ2-5
CASSFGLAGGPVETQYF
TGTGCCAGCAGTTTCGGGCTAGCGGGAGGGCCTGTGGAGACCCAGTACTTC
>many|TRBV20-1|TRBD1|TRBJ2-5
CSARDTRTGVHKGTQYF
TGCAGTGCTAGAGATACTCGGACAGGGGTCCATAAGGGGACCCAGTACTTC